This T cell receptor beta chain was retrieved from a study of vaccination effects on CD4 cells after COVID-19. Antigen-specific CD4+ T cells were first expanded with viral peptide pools by the ViraFEST assay and only then sequenced. Researchers isolated CD4+ T cells once less than twelve days of culture had elapsed. Vaccine administered to participants consisted of two doses of either BNT162b2 or mRNA-1273. Sequencing was performed with immunoSEQ multiplex PCR; in TCRdb, only in-frame clones are kept and a portion is missing. The repertoire holds under 85,000 clones, with 60% to 85% as singletons. V trimming: 6 bases; J trimming: 6 bases; junction bases outside the gene matches: 7. Germline loops: CDR1 SGHTS, CDR2 YDEGEE. CDR3 length: 14 residues. Points on this clone: Its antigen is not identified.

The TCR originated in a human donor who received a COVID-19 vaccine. The chain carries TRBV5-8 and TRBJ2-1; 9 nucleotides match TRBD1. Sample: CD4+ T cells from PBMCs cultured with HCoV-OC43 spike peptides, taken after COVID-19 vaccination. The subset was: HCoV-OC43 spike overlapping peptide pool stimulation. This chain's CDR3 is CASTAMTGGNEQFF. The DNA for the CDR3 is TGTGCCAGCACGGCGATGACAGGGGGCAATGAGCAGTTCTTC.